The 19 T cell receptor beta chains in this list originate from one sample, sequenced in a study of T-cell memory formation after mild COVID-19. TCRdb re-analysed the 5' RACE reads in MiXCR, keeping a single row per CDR3 protein. The table has under 550,000 distinct CDR3 sequences, over 15% seen once. Sequenced material: PBMCs or a T cell subset sorted from them (not recorded which). Every receptor here comes from an adult woman who had mild COVID-19 (a few samples of this study predate the infection). Cell type and time point are not known.

This clonotype occurred a few times. The chain is built from TRBV9 and TRBJ2-2; D is undetermined. CDR3 size: 14 residues. Germline-derived CDR1 and CDR2 are SGDLS and YYNGEE. Trimming shortened V by 1 base and J by 5 bases, and 9 bases separated the two germline ends. The CDR3 is CASSVSQDTGELFF. The CDR3 DNA reads as TGTGCCAGCAGCGTAAGTCAGGATACCGGGGAGCTGTTTTTT.

This clonotype was observed a few times. The gene calls are TRBV27 and TRBJ2-5; the match to TRBD1 covers 9 bases. V lost 4 bases, J lost 5 bases, and 5 bases stayed unmatched. The germline V gene encodes CDR1 MNHEY and CDR2 SMNVEV (reference sequence). The CDR3 runs to 14 residues. The DNA for the CDR3 is TGTGCCAGCAGTTCACAGGGGGCGAGGGAGACCCAGTACTTC. It codes for CASSSQGARETQYF.

This clonotype was picked up a small number of times. The gene calls are TRBV4-1 and TRBJ2-5; 14 nucleotides match TRBD2. Germline CDR1 MGHRA, CDR2 YSYEKL. The CDR3 has 16 residues. After removal of 4 bases from V and 2 bases from J, the junction contained 3 bases not matched to a gene. The CDR3 is CASSPGTSGGQETQYF. The CDR3 coding sequence is TGCGCCAGCAGCCCAGGGACTAGCGGGGGACAAGAGACCCAGTACTTC.

This clonotype was observed a handful of times. This chain links TRBV5-1 with TRBJ2-5; D unresolved. Trimming took off 2 bases at V and 0 bases at J, with 2 bases between the two ends. Per germline, CDR1 SGHRS and CDR2 YFSETQ. The CDR3 loop spans 12 amino acids. CDR3 loop: CASSFNQETQYF. CDR3 nucleotide sequence: TGCGCCAGCAGCTTTAACCAAGAGACCCAGTACTTC.

This clonotype has more than one count but fewer than ten. The V and J genes are TRBV7-6 and TRBJ2-5; 7 nucleotides match TRBD2. Germline CDR1 and CDR2: SGHVS and FNYEAQ. The CDR3 is 14 residues long. V was clipped by 3 bases and J by 5 bases; unmatched bases: 6. The CDR3 coding sequence is TGTGCCAGCAGCTTCTCCGGGACTACTGAGACCCAGTACTTC. Translated: CASSFSGTTETQYF.

This clonotype was seen a handful of times. The rearrangement links TRBV4-1 to TRBJ2-1, with 12 bases that match TRBD2. CDR1 is MGHRA and CDR2 is YSYEKL in the germline V gene. V dropped 4 bases and J dropped 9; count of bases not matched to a gene: 10. The length of the CDR3 is 16 residues. In DNA, the CDR3 is TGCGCCAGCAGCCCAGGACTAGCGGGGCGCCTCGGTGAGCAGTTCTTC. This sequence encodes CASSPGLAGRLGEQFF.

This clonotype turned up a few times. The chain joins TRBV20-1 to TRBJ1-5; D remains unclear. Germline V CDR1 and CDR2: DFQATT, SNEGSKA (reference sequence). V was shortened by 6 bases and J by 5 bases, with 14 bases between the two germline ends. The CDR3 loop spans 13 amino acids. The DNA of the CDR3 is TGCAGTGCGTCCCGAGGTCCGGATCAGCCCCAGCATTTT. Protein product: CSASRGPDQPQHF.

This clonotype has just a few counts. The chain recombines TRBV12-3 or TRBV12-4 with TRBJ2-6; TRBD1 aligns across 10 bases. V dropped 3 bases and J dropped 2; count of bases not matched to a gene: 10. The CDR3 has 19 residues. This CDR3 is CASSLLTGGAEAGANVLTF. CDR3 bases: TGTGCCAGCAGTTTGTTGACAGGGGGCGCGGAGGCTGGGGCCAACGTCCTGACTTTC.

The V call is TRBV9, the J call TRBJ2-5; TRBD1 agrees at 7 bases. Trimming removed 3 bases from V and 4 bases from J; junction bases left unmatched: 6. CDR3 length: 14 residues. Germline V gives CDR1 SGDLS, CDR2 YYNGEE. DNA of the CDR3: TGTGCCAGCAGCGACAGACAGGGTTCAGAGACCCAGTACTTC. It encodes CASSDRQGSETQYF.

V gene TRBV6-5 combines with J gene TRBJ1-1, with D unclear. Germline V lookup: CDR1 MNHEY, CDR2 SVGAGI. The CDR3 totals 13 residues. The ends were cut back, 3 bases at V and 3 bases at J, with 8 bases in the middle. The CDR3 nucleotides are TGTGCCAGCAGTTATCTAGGGTACACTGAAGCTTTCTTT. Translation gives CASSYLGYTEAFF.

The chain is built from TRBV7-9 and TRBJ2-5; D is perhaps TRBD2 (5 bases). This CDR3 has 14 amino acids. Germline V gene lookup returns CDR1 SEHNR and CDR2 FQNEAQ (reference sequence). V was pared by 1 base and J by 9 bases, with 15 bases between. DNA for the CDR3: TGTGCCAGCAGCTTAGATGGGTCCTGGGGAGCCCAGTACTTC. Amino acids: CASSLDGSWGAQYF.

The chain couples TRBV10-3 to TRBJ2-7, with D uncertain. From germline, CDR1 is ENHRY and CDR2 SYGVKD. The V end lost 6 bases, the J end lost 1 base, and 7 bases lay between the germline ends. CDR3 length: 12 residues. CDR3: CAISPGSYEQYF. CDR3 DNA sequence: TGTGCCATCAGCCCAGGATCCTACGAGCAGTACTTC.

The chain has TRBV9 and TRBJ1-1; D may be TRBD1 (5 bases). The CDR3 contains 14 residues. CDR1 is SGDLS and CDR2 is YYNGEE in the germline V gene. The V end was cut by 0 bases, the J end by 5 bases, with 11 bases between. The CDR3 here is CASSVAGSRTEAFF. CDR3 in DNA: TGTGCCAGCAGCGTAGCAGGGAGCAGAACTGAAGCTTTCTTT.

This clonotype has a handful of counts. The CDR3 reads CASRFSNQPQHF. For the CDR3, the DNA is TGTGCCAGCAGATTCAGCAATCAGCCCCAGCATTTT. The genes are TRBV12-3 or TRBV12-4 and TRBJ1-5; D is undetermined. This CDR3 comprises 12 residues. Trimming pared 6 bases from V and 1 base from J, leaving 4 bases between.

V is TRBV7-3 and J is TRBJ2-2; 7 bases are a match to TRBD1. In germline, CDR1 is SGHTA, CDR2 FQGTGA. The CDR3 is 16 amino acids. The ends lost 2 bases at V and 2 bases at J; junction bases unmatched: 5. In DNA form, the CDR3 reads TGTGCCAGCAGCTTAGGACAGGTCATAAACACCGGGGAGCTGTTTTTT. It specifies CASSLGQVINTGELFF. Using reference TRBV7-3 and TRBJ2-2 for the parts outside the CDR3, the full variable domain is GAGVSQTPSNKVTEKGKYVELRCDPISGHTALYWYRQSLGQGPEFLIYFQGTGAADDSGLPNDRFFAVRPEGSVSTLKIQRTERGDSAVYLCASSLGQVINTGELFFGEGSRLTVL.

V usage is TRBV18 and J usage is TRBJ1-4; D not resolved. This CDR3 region has 14 residues. The germline CDR1 and CDR2 sequences are KGHSH and LQKENI. V dropped 0 bases and J dropped 7 bases, with 9 bases sitting between them. The CDR3 nucleotides are TGTGCCAGCTCACCACCGGGGAGCAGTGAAAAACTGTTTTTT. Its protein product is CASSPPGSSEKLFF.

Here the CDR3 reads CSAGQTYEQYF. The CDR3 region has the DNA TGCAGTGCTGGACAGACCTACGAGCAGTACTTC. The rearrangement uses TRBV20-1 and TRBJ2-7; D is perhaps TRBD1 (6 bases). The CDR3 extends over 11 amino acids. The V end was cut by 5 bases, the J end by 2 bases, with 7 bases between. Germline CDR1 and CDR2: DFQATT and SNEGSKA (reference sequence).

This clonotype was picked up many times. This chain connects TRBV4-1 to TRBJ1-5; 9 bases map to TRBD1. V was clipped by 4 bases and J by 6 bases; unmatched bases: 10. CDR1 MGHRA and CDR2 YSYEKL come from the germline V gene. The CDR3 length is 16 residues. The CDR3 loop reads CASSPFTGGRGQPQHF. Written as DNA, the CDR3 is TGCGCCAGCAGCCCTTTTACAGGGGGCAGGGGTCAGCCCCAGCATTTT.

The chain couples TRBV3-1 to TRBJ2-7, with 9 bases fitting TRBD1. CDR1 LGHDT and CDR2 YNNKEL come from the germline V gene (reference sequence). The trim removed 4 bases at V and 12 bases at J, leaving 7 bases unmatched. The CDR3 is made up of 12 amino acids. The CDR3 sequence: CASSLRDREMYF. The CDR3 DNA reads as TGTGCCAGCAGCCTCCGGGACAGGGAGATGTACTTC.